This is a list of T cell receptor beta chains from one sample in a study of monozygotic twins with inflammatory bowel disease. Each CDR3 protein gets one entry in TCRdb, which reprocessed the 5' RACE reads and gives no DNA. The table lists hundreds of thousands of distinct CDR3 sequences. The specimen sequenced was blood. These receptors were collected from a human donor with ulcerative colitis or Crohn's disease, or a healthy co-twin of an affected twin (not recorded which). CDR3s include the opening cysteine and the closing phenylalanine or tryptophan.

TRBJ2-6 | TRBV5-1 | CASSLGGTGSSGANVLTF
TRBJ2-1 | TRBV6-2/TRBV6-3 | CASSTLLKRGGDNEQFF
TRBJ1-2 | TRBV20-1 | CSAGEMDGYTF
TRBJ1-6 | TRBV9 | CASNQGMNSPLHF
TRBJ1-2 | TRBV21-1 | CASSKTYRGLDYGYTF
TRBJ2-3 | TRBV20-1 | CSATRAVSTDTQYF
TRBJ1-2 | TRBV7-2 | CASSLADNYGYTF
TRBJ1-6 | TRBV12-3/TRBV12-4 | CASSPRDSDSPLHF
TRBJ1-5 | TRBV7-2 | CASSLTGQGRGPQHF
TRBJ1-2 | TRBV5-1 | CASSLQGRDGYTF
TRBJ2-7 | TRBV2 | CASIAGTGFYEQYF
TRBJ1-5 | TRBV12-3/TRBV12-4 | CASSLAGAKQPQHF
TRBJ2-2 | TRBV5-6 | CASSLMISGSNTGELFF
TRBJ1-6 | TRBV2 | CASESPPGGSSYNSPLHF
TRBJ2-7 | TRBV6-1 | CAPPEKGPKICEQYF
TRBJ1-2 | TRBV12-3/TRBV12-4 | CASSLGQAYGYTF
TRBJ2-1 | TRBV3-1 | CASSPLHLTSGASYNEQFF
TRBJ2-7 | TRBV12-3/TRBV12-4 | CASSLGQVDEQYF
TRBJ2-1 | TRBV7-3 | CASSSVRTGLGDEQFF
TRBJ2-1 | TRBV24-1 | CATSVTHNEQFF
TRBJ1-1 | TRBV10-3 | CAIGTGENTEAFF
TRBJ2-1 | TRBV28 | CASSLVQAGDEQFF
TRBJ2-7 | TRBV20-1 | CSARVDSRYEQYF
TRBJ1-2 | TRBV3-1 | CASSHSTGKANYGYTF
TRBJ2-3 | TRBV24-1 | CATSDFTLAGDTQYF
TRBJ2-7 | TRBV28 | CASNQRRMAARFVQYF
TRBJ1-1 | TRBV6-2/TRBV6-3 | CASSLRVLGGTEAFF
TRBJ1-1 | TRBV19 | CASSMKAGGQVTEAFF
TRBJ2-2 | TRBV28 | CASSHGLAGEYGELFF
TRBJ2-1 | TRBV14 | CASSQDWAGVKIDEQFF
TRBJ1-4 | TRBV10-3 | CATRRGMGEKLFF
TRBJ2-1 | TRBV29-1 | CSATGDNEQFF
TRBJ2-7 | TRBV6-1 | CASRPPRGVLYEQYF
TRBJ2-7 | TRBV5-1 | CASSSLGQGNYEQYF
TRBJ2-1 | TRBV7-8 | CASSGLTGFGNEQFF
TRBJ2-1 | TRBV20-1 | CSAETGSNEQFF
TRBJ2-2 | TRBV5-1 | CASSLAQGKNTGELFF
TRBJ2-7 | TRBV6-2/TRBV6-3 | CASTERPGQGFHEQYF
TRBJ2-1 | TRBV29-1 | CSVEDMVAAYNEQFF
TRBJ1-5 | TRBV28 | CASSFGQSEQPQHF
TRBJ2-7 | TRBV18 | CASSPTGKSSYEQYF
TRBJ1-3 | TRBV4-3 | CASSQDRGRNTIYF
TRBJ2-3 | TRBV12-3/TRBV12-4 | CASREDRGTDTQYF
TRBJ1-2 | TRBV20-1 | CSARAGLRNYGYTF
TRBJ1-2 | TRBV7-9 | CASSLEQGNYGYTF
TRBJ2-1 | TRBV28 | CASSLVDEQFF
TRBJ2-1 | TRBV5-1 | CASTFRAGGNHEQFF
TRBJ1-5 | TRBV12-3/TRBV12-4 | CASSFLGTNQPQHF
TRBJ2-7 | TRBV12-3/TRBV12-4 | CASRNARSYEQYF
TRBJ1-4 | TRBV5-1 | CASSLEVGGQGKLFF
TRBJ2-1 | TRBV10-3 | CAIGTSVSYNEQFF
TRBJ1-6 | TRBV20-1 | CSARGAGSSYNSPLHF
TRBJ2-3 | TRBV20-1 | CSARTSGRSTDTQYF
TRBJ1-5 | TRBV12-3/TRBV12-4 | CASSVKGGQPQHF
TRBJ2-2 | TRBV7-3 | CASSLRDGRYTGELFF
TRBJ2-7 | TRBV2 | CASSFNNEQYF